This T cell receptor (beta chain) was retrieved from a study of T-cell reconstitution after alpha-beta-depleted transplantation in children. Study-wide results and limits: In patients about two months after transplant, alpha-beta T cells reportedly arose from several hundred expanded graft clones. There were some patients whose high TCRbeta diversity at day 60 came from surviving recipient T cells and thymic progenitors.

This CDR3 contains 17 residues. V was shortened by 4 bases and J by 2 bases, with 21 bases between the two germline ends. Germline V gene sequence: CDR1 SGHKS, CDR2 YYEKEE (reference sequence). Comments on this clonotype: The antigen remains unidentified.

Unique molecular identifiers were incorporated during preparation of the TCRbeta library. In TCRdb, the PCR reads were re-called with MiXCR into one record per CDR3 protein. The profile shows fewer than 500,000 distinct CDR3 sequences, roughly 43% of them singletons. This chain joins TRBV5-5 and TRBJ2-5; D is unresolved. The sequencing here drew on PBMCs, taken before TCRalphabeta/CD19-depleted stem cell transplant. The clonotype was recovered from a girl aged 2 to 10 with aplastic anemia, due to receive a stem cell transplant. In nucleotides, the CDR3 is TGTGCCAGCAGCGCGTCGTTGGTGACGCCTCCTCAAGAGACCCAGTACTTC. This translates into CASSASLVTPPQETQYF. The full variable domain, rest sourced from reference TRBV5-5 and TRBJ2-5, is DAGVTQSPTHLIKTRGQQVTLRCSPISGHKSVSWYQQVLGQGPQFIFQYYEKEERGRGNFPDRFSARQFPNYSSELNVNALLLGDSALYLCASSASLVTPPQETQYFGPGTRLLVL.